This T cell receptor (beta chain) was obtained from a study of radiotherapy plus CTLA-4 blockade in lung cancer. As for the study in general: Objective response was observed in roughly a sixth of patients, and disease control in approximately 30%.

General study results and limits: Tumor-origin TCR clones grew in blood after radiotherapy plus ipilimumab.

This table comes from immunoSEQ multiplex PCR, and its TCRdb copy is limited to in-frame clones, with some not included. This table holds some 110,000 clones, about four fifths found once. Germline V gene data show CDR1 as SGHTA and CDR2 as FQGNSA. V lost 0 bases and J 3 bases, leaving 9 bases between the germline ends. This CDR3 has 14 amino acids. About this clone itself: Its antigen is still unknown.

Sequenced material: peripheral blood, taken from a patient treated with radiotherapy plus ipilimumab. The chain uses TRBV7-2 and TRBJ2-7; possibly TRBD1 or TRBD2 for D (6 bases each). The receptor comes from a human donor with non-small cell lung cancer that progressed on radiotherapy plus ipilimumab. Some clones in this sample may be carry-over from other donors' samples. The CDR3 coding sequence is TGTGCCAGCAGCTTAGCGGGGGGCCTCTACGAGCAGTACTTC. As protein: CASSLAGGLYEQYF.